These 9 T cell receptor beta chains were sequenced from one sample in a study of cytomegalovirus exposure and HLA in healthy donors. The PCR had 60 Vbeta and 13 Jbeta primers. Some clones are missing from TCRdb's copy, which holds only in-frame ones; the method was immunoSEQ multiplex PCR. The data show around 150,000 clones, with 82% seen just once and more than 1.3% held by the top ten. Input material: PBMCs. The receptors come from a girl aged 5 to 17 in good health and CMV-seropositive.

CDR3 sequence: CASRTPGQANYGYTF. Here the CDR3 DNA reads TGTGCCAGCAGGACCCCGGGACAGGCTAACTATGGCTACACCTTC. The V gene is TRBV7-2, the J gene TRBJ1-2, with 8 bases that match TRBD1. J was trimmed by 0 bases and V by 6 bases; bases with no gene match: 6. Germline V CDR1 and CDR2: SGHTA, FQGNSA. The CDR3 consists of 15 residues.

This clone was found once. The chain joins TRBV19 to TRBJ1-2; D might be TRBD1 (5 bases). The CDR3 is 17 amino acids. V was clipped by 10 bases and J by 0 bases, with 24 bases between them. Germline lookup yields CDR1 LNHDA and CDR2 SQIVND (reference sequence). DNA of the CDR3: TGTGCCACCCGCAGGGTGTCCGGACGGTTCGCTAACTATGGCTACACCTTC. Amino acid sequence: CATRRVSGRFANYGYTF.

This clone was seen more than once but under ten times. The CDR3 loop is CASTISGTTDTQYF. The CDR3 DNA reads TGTGCCAGCACCATTAGCGGGACCACAGATACGCAGTATTTT. The chain has TRBV11-2 and TRBJ2-3; 8 nucleotides align to TRBD2. Per germline, CDR1 SGHAT and CDR2 FQNNGV. V lost 7 bases to trimming and J lost 2 bases; unmatched junction nucleotides: 5. The CDR3 is made up of 14 amino acids.

This clone showed up just a few times. This sequence joins TRBV21-1 and TRBJ2-5; the table's D gene call, TRBD2, was not cross checked with the DNA. TRBV21-1 represents a pseudogene. This CDR3 comprises 19 residues. In DNA form, the CDR3 reads TGTGCCAGCAGCAAAGTACTCGCCGACTTCACCACCCACCAAGAGACCCAGTACTTC. Protein product: CASSKVLADFTTHQETQYF.

This clone has just a few counts. This chain joins TRBV6-6 and TRBJ1-1; the D is unclear. CDR1 is MNHNY, CDR2 SVGAGI, per germline (reference sequence). V lost 0 bases, J lost 4 bases, and 12 bases lay in between. The CDR3 loop spans 15 amino acids. CDR3 sequence reads: CASSYSQAGITEAFF. Written as DNA, the CDR3 is TGTGCCAGCAGTTACTCCCAGGCCGGGATCACTGAAGCTTTCTTT.

The J gene is TRBJ2-6, the V gene TRBV5-1; D is ambiguous. CDR1 is SGHRS and CDR2 is YFSETQ in the germline V gene. There are 14 residues in the CDR3. V was cut by 4 bases and J by 0 bases, with 5 bases left in between. The DNA for the CDR3 is TGCGCCAGCAGCCAGAACTCTGGGGCCAACGTCCTGACTTTC. As protein: CASSQNSGANVLTF.

V and J are TRBV30 and TRBJ1-4; D uncertain. CDR1 is GTSNPN, CDR2 SVGIG, per germline (reference sequence). Trimming cost V 1 base and J 12 bases, with 12 bases left between them. The CDR3 consists of 12 residues. CDR3 protein: CAWSGDREELFF. CDR3 nucleotides: TGTGCCTGGAGTGGAGACCGGGAGGAACTGTTTTTT.

The V gene is TRBV27, the J gene TRBJ1-1; 7 bases align to TRBD1. The CDR3 spans 13 residues. Germline V lookup: CDR1 MNHEY, CDR2 SMNVEV (reference sequence). J was trimmed by 4 bases and V by 3 bases; bases with no gene match: 2. This CDR3 reads CASSLEGATEAFF. DNA of the CDR3: TGTGCCAGCAGTTTGGAGGGGGCCACTGAAGCTTTCTTT.

This chain uses TRBV28 with TRBJ1-1; D perhaps matches TRBD1 (5 bases). The CDR3 loop spans 14 amino acids. V was cut by 5 bases and J by 4 bases, with 14 bases left in between. Per germline, CDR1 MDHEN and CDR2 SYDVKM. CDR3 in amino acids: CASSRQGRITEAFF. Here the CDR3 DNA reads TGTGCCAGCAGTCGTCAGGGAAGGATCACTGAAGCTTTCTTT.